This TCR beta chain was sequenced for a study of siplizumab effects on memory and regulatory T cells. Study-level findings and limits: Naive T cells apparently outstripped memory cells in diversity and seemed major alloresponse contributors. Of the alloreactive clones, only a minor fraction mapped to unstimulated subsets.

Each sample contributed approximately 96,000 TCR templates to the assay. Measured with immunoSEQ multiplex PCR; TCRdb has only the in-frame clones, and not every one. The sample includes about 50,000 clones, roughly nine tenths of them seen just once. This clone was seen a handful of times. Its antigen is currently unknown. Sequencing was carried out using naive CD8+ T cells sorted from blood. This receptor was identified in a human donor in good health.

The CDR3 loop reads CSASGMAEAFF. CDR3 bases: TGCAGTGCTAGCGGGATGGCTGAAGCTTTCTTT. The chain recombines TRBV20-1 with TRBJ1-1, with D unclear. This CDR3 region has 11 residues. Trimming removed 3 bases from V and 6 bases from J, with 8 bases in between. The germline gives CDR1 DFQATT, CDR2 SNEGSKA (reference sequence).